This T cell receptor beta chain was identified during a study of T cell responses to AZD1222 COVID-19 vaccine. Sequencing was performed with immunoSEQ multiplex PCR; in TCRdb, only in-frame clones are kept and a portion is missing. The table lists some 47,000 clones, under 85% of them singletons, with more than 45% in the top ten. This clone was seen once. The CDR3 loop spans 16 amino acids. J gave up 4 bases and V 4 bases, and 9 bases lay outside the gene matches. CDR1 SGHTS and CDR2 YDEGEE come from the germline V gene. This specimen was peripheral blood, taken on day 0 of AZD1222 vaccination. This receptor was taken from an adult in good health. The chain recombines TRBV5-8 with TRBJ1-5; the match to TRBD1 covers 9 bases. The CDR3 is CASSPGQGPRNQPQHF. The CDR3 DNA reads TGTGCCAGCAGCCCAGGACAGGGGCCCCGAAATCAGCCCCAGCATTTT.